This T cell receptor (beta chain) was recorded in a study of vaccination and CD4 T cells after COVID-19. Study-level background: Each convalescent patient was PCR positive for SARS-CoV-2 on nasal swab; under ten cases were mild and one severe. Samples after vaccination came a median 72 days past dose two, ranging 14 to 241. Either the Pfizer-BioNTech BNT162b2 or Moderna mRNA-1273 vaccine was given as two doses.

The CDR3 runs 14 residues. Germline V gives CDR1 DFQATT, CDR2 SNEGSKA (reference sequence). The J segment lost 5 bases and the V segment lost 6 bases, leaving 10 bases of the junction unmatched. About this clonotype itself: The antigen remains unidentified.

Study results and caveats: Within the convalescent patients, spike mono-reactivity was found in 304 of 307 vaccine-specific clones.

TCRdb reprocessed the PCR reads via MiXCR and lists one record per CDR3 protein. Here the sample spans about 14,000 distinct CDR3 sequences, 69% being singletons. This material consisted of CD4+ T cells from blood, taken after SARS-CoV-2 vaccination. This receptor was obtained from a human donor who had recovered from COVID-19. This chain uses TRBV20-1 with TRBJ2-1, with TRBD2 identical over 7 bases. The CDR3 nucleotides read TGCAGTGCGGGCCGAGGCGGGGGAAACAATGAGCAGTTCTTC. Translating gives CSAGRGGGNNEQFF.